The clone carrying this T cell receptor beta chain was recorded a few times. These data belong to a study of blood T cell repertoires in COVID-19. Germline CDR1 is SGHVS and CDR2 is FQNEAQ. This CDR3 is built from 18 residues. V lost 4 bases to trimming and J lost 0 bases, with 16 bases between them. Sequencing used immunoSEQ multiplex PCR; TCRdb keeps in-frame clones, though not all of them. The sample has roughly 53,000 clones, approximately 80% seen once. This receptor was taken from a man aged 65 to 85 with active or convalescent COVID-19. V gene TRBV7-8 combines with J gene TRBJ1-6; the D is unclear. The sample taken for sequencing was peripheral blood. The CDR3 DNA is TGTGCCAGCAGCTGGGGAGGTTCGGTGAGCTCCTATAATTCACCCCTCCACTTT. Protein sequence: CASSWGGSVSSYNSPLHF. The whole variable domain, remainder taken from reference TRBV7-8 and TRBJ1-6, is GAGVSQSPRYKVAKRGQDVALRCDPISGHVSLFWYQQALGQGPEFLTYFQNEAQLDKSGLPSDRFFAERPEGSVSTLKIQRTQQEDSAVYLCASSWGGSVSSYNSPLHFGNGTRLTVT.